The rows below give T cell receptor beta chains drawn from one sample of a study of early T cells in non-severe SARS-CoV-2 infection. One entry per CDR3 protein results from TCRdb running MiXCR on the 5' RACE reads. The sample lists tens of thousands of distinct CDR3 sequences; more than 9% were seen once. Sequences were obtained from whole blood. All receptors come from an adult who was a healthcare worker with PCR-confirmed SARS-CoV-2 infection or an uninfected control (not recorded which). Each CDR3 is given with its conserved first and last residue. D genes are given only for firm matches. Not every row has a clone size; where given, it reads once, few, many or a size class.

v_gene	j_gene	d_gene	abundance	CDR3nt	CDR3aa
TRBV30	TRBJ1-6	.	many	TGTGCCTGGAGTGCCGTGGGGAATTCACCCCTCCACTTT	CAWSAVGNSPLHF
TRBV6-6	TRBJ1-1	.	many	TGTGCCAGCAGTCTGACAGGGAACACTGAAGCTTTCTTT	CASSLTGNTEAFF
TRBV4-2	TRBJ2-1	TRBD2	many	TGTGCCAGCAGCCAAGATAGCGGGGGGGCCAATGAGCAGTTCTTC	CASSQDSGGANEQFF
TRBV12-3/TRBV12-4	TRBJ2-1	TRBD2	few	TGTGCCAGCAGTCCGAGACTAGCGGGCTACAATGAGCAGTTCTTC	CASSPRLAGYNEQFF
TRBV20-1	TRBJ2-7	TRBD2	many	TGCAGTGCTAGTGGGGATAGCGGGAGTGGCCGTGGGGTCTACGAGCAGTACTTC	CSASGDSGSGRGVYEQYF
TRBV7-9	TRBJ2-3	.	.	TGTGCCAGCAGCCTAATAATAGAAGATACGCAGTATTTT	CASSLIIEDTQYF
TRBV5-1	TRBJ2-7	TRBD2	.	TGCGCCAGCAGCGAGCGGACTAGCGGGGGGGCGCTTGACTCCTACGAGCAGTACTTC	CASSERTSGGALDSYEQYF
TRBV7-2	TRBJ1-2	.	many	TGTGCCAGCAGCTTGACAGGCCAGACCCATGGCTACACCTTC	CASSLTGQTHGYTF
TRBV12-3/TRBV12-4	TRBJ2-7	.	many	TGTGCCAGCAGTCTTGGGGGTCTAAGGCGGCAGTACTTC	CASSLGGLRRQYF
TRBV28	TRBJ2-2	TRBD1	.	TGTGCCAGCAGTTTACTACTGACAGGGGGCACCGGGGAGCTGTTTTTT	CASSLLLTGGTGELFF
TRBV6-6	TRBJ2-7	.	few	TGTGCCAGCAGGCCCTCTCAGGCCTACGAGCAGTACTTC	CASRPSQAYEQYF
TRBV3-1	TRBJ1-3	.	.	TGTGCCAGCAGCCTTTCCCTTCGGAACTCTGGAAACACCATATATTTT	CASSLSLRNSGNTIYF
TRBV29-1	TRBJ2-7	TRBD1	few	TGCAGCGTTGAAGGGACAGGAGCTATAGACGAGCAGTACTTC	CSVEGTGAIDEQYF
TRBV12-3/TRBV12-4	TRBJ2-1	TRBD2	.	TGTGCCAGCAGCCGACTAGCGGGATATTACAATGAGCAGTTCTTC	CASSRLAGYYNEQFF
TRBV5-6	TRBJ1-4	.	.	TGTGCCAGCAGCTCAGCGGATGAAAAACTGTTTTTT	CASSSADEKLFF
TRBV28	TRBJ2-4	.	.	TGTGCCAGCAGTTTTAGGGGGAAAGGTTCGGACATTCAGTACTTC	CASSFRGKGSDIQYF
TRBV4-1	TRBJ2-5	.	.	TGCGCCAGCAGCTCATCCGGGGGCGGAGAGACCCAGTACTTC	CASSSSGGGETQYF
TRBV7-3	TRBJ2-7	.	many	TGTGCCAGCATCCTGCAGGGCAGGGGTTACGAGCAGTACTTC	CASILQGRGYEQYF
TRBV10-3	TRBJ2-1	TRBD2	few	TGTGCCATCAGTGAGTCGATTGCGGGAGGTTCAAATGAGCAGTTCTTC	CAISESIAGGSNEQFF
TRBV3-1	TRBJ1-4	.	many	TGTGCCAGCAGCCTGACCCAATTACAGGGCGCAACTAATGAAAAACTGTTTTTT	CASSLTQLQGATNEKLFF
TRBV24-1	TRBJ1-5	.	many	TGTGCCACCAGTGATTTGGCAGGCGATCAGCCCCAGCATTTT	CATSDLAGDQPQHF
TRBV30	TRBJ2-7	.	few	TGTGCCTGGTCAAGAGTCTACGAGCAGTACTTC	CAWSRVYEQYF
TRBV7-2	TRBJ2-1	.	.	TGTGCCAGCAGCTTAGCGCCGGGTAACTACAATGAGCAGTTCTTC	CASSLAPGNYNEQFF
TRBV4-2	TRBJ2-2	.	few	TGTGCCAGCAGCCAAGATACAACGAACACCGGGGAGCTGTTTTTT	CASSQDTTNTGELFF
TRBV2	TRBJ1-1	.	many	TGTGCCACAACCCGTGGGGGACTGCATGAAGCTTTCTTT	CATTRGGLHEAFF
TRBV18	TRBJ2-1	TRBD2	few	TGTGCCAGCTCACGGTCTAGCGGGGGCTTATACAATGAGCAGTTCTTC	CASSRSSGGLYNEQFF
TRBV11-1	TRBJ2-7	.	few	TGTGCCAGCAGCTTAGAGGCCGGCTACGAGCAGTACTTC	CASSLEAGYEQYF
TRBV5-1	TRBJ1-1	.	.	TGCGCCAGCAGCCAAACTACAGGGAACACTGAAGCTTTCTTT	CASSQTTGNTEAFF
TRBV20-1	TRBJ2-2	TRBD2	medium-sized	TGCAGTGCTAGAAAAAAGGGGAAGCGGGAGGGACTCACCGGGGAGCTGTTTTTT	CSARKKGKREGLTGELFF
TRBV5-1	TRBJ1-5	TRBD1	.	TGCGCCAGCAGCGAAGGGACAGTCCCAAATCAGCCCCAGCATTTT	CASSEGTVPNQPQHF
TRBV28	TRBJ1-2	.	.	TGTGCCAGCAGTTTTCCCACGGGCGTCGGGTATGGCTACACCTTC	CASSFPTGVGYGYTF
TRBV29-1	TRBJ2-7	.	few	TGCAGCGTTGCGGGACGGTGGTACGAGCAGTACTTC	CSVAGRWYEQYF
TRBV20-1	TRBJ1-5	.	many	TGCAGCGCTGACGGTGAGGGCAATCAGCCCCAGCATTTT	CSADGEGNQPQHF
TRBV5-1	TRBJ2-7	.	many	TGCGCCAGCAGCTCCCCGGAGACAGGAACCTACGAGCAGTACTTC	CASSSPETGTYEQYF
TRBV11-2	TRBJ2-3	.	.	TGTGCCAGCAGCTTAGATTCGGCAGGGAATACGCAGTATTTT	CASSLDSAGNTQYF
TRBV20-1	TRBJ2-5	.	.	TGCAGTGCTAGAGATCCCAGGAGACAAGAGACCCAGTACTTC	CSARDPRRQETQYF
TRBV7-6	TRBJ1-1	.	few	TGTGCCAGCAGCCCTACATACACTGAAGCTTTCTTT	CASSPTYTEAFF
TRBV7-2	TRBJ1-1	.	.	TGTGCCAGCAGCTCTTACGGGGGATACACTGAAGCTTTCTTT	CASSSYGGYTEAFF
TRBV7-2	TRBJ2-7	.	.	TGTGCCAGCAGCTTAGTCTACGAGCAGTACTTC	CASSLVYEQYF
TRBV27	TRBJ2-3	.	few	TGTGCCAGCAGACTAGTCGAAAACACAGATACGCAGTATTTT	CASRLVENTDTQYF
TRBV3-1	TRBJ1-6	.	few	TGTGCCAGCAGCCAAAGGGGGACTCCTAATTCACCCCTCCACTTT	CASSQRGTPNSPLHF
TRBV12-3/TRBV12-4	TRBJ1-1	TRBD1	many	TGTGCCAGCAGCTCGACAGGGTATGAAGCTTTCTTT	CASSSTGYEAFF
TRBV11-2	TRBJ2-5	TRBD2	.	TGTGCCAGCAGCTTAGATCCCCTAGCGGGAGGCCAAGAGACCCAGTACTTC	CASSLDPLAGGQETQYF
TRBV7-2	TRBJ2-3	.	.	TGTGCCAGCAGCTTAGGGTCTAGTTTTAATACGCAGTATTTT	CASSLGSSFNTQYF
TRBV20-1	TRBJ1-1	TRBD1	few	TGCAGTGCCCGCTCCTCAGGGGGCGCAAGTGAAGCTTTCTTT	CSARSSGGASEAFF
TRBV5-4	TRBJ1-4	.	few	TGTGCCAGCAGCCGCGGGACATTTGATGAAAAACTGTTTTTT	CASSRGTFDEKLFF
TRBV3-1	TRBJ1-6	.	few	TGTGCCAGCAGCCAACGACAGAACTCACCCCTCCACTTT	CASSQRQNSPLHF
TRBV29-1	TRBJ2-3	TRBD2	.	TGCAGCGTTGTGAGACGGGGGGTGGATACGCAGTATTTT	CSVVRRGVDTQYF
TRBV5-6	TRBJ1-5	.	many	TGTGCCAGCAGCGGGGGGGCCGGGAGACAGCCCCAGCATTTT	CASSGGAGRQPQHF
TRBV3-1	TRBJ2-1	TRBD2	few	TGTGCCAGCAGCCAAGCGACTAGCGGACGCAATGAGCAGTTCTTC	CASSQATSGRNEQFF